This T cell receptor beta chain was identified in a study of neoadjuvant anti-PD-1 for oral cavity cancer. Study at large: Non-progressing patients received a fourth nivolumab dose near day 43, then surgery on days 50-56.

The assay was immunoSEQ multiplex PCR, and TCRdb's table has in-frame clones only and misses some. Seen here are 75,000 or so clones, around 80% observed once, and the top ten hold around 3%. Germline values: CDR1 DFQATT, CDR2 SNEGSKA (reference sequence). The germline V and J ends were trimmed by 3 bases and 10 bases, with 12 bases remaining between them. CDR3 length: 11 amino acids. Stage II-IVA oral cavity squamous cell carcinoma was new and untreated by systemic or radiation therapy. Cohort: HPV-negative, locally advanced oral cavity squamous cell carcinoma patients. This material consisted of PBMCs, taken before nivolumab (anti-PD-1) treatment. The chain recombines TRBV20-1 with TRBJ2-5; D gene ambiguous. This receptor was obtained from a person aged 35 to 85 with oral cavity squamous cell carcinoma. This CDR3 reads CSASLGFDQYF. The CDR3, as DNA: TGCAGTGCTAGTCTCGGCTTTGACCAGTACTTC.